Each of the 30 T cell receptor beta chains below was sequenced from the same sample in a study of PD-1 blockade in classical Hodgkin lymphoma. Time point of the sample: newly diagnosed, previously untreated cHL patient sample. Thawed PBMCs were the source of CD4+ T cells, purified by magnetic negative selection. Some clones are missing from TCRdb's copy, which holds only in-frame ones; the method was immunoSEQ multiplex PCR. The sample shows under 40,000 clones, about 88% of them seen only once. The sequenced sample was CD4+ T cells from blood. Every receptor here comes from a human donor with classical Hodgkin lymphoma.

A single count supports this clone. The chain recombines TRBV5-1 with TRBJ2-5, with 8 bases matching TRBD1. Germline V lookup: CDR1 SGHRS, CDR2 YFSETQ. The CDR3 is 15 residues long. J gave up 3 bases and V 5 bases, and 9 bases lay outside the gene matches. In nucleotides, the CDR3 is TGCGCCAGCAGTCCTGACAGGGGCGTAGAAGAGACCCAGTACTTC. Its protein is CASSPDRGVEETQYF. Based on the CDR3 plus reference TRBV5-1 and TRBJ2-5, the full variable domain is KAGVTQTPRYLIKTRGQQVTLSCSPISGHRSVSWYQQTPGQGLQFLFEYFSETQRNKGNFPGRFSGRQFSNSRSEMNVSTLELGDSALYLCASSPDRGVEETQYFGPGTRLLVL.

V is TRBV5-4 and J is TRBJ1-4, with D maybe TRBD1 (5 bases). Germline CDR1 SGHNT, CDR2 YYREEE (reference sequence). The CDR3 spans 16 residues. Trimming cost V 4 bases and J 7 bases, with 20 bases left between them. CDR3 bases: TGTGCCAGCAGCCCGACGGGCGGCAGGGTCAGTGAAAAACTGTTTTTT. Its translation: CASSPTGGRVSEKLFF.

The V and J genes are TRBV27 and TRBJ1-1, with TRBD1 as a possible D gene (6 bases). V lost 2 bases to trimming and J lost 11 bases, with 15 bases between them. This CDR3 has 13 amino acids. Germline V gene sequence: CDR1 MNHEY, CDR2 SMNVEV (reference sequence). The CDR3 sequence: CASSLTFRGEAFF. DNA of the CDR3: TGTGCCAGCAGTTTAACGTTTAGGGGGGAGGCTTTCTTT.

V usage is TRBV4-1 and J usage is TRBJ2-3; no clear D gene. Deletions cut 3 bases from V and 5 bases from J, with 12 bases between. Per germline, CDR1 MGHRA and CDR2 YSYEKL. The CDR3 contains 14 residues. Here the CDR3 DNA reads TGCGCCAGCAGCCAGACCACGAGAGGAGATACGCAGTATTTT. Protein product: CASSQTTRGDTQYF.

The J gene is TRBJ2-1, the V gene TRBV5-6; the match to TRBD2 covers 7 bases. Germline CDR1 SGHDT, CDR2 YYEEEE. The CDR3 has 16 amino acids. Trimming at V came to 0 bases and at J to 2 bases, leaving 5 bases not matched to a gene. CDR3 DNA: TGTGCCAGCAGCTTGGTTGGGCGGGAGACCTACAATGAGCAGTTCTTC. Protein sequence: CASSLVGRETYNEQFF.

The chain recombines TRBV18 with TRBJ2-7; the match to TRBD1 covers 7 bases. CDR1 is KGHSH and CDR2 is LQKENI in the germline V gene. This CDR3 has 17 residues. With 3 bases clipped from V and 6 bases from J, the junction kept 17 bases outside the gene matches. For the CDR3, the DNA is TGTGCCAGCTCACCTATGGGGACAGATCGAACCTGTACCGAGCAGTACGTC. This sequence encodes CASSPMGTDRTCTEQYV.

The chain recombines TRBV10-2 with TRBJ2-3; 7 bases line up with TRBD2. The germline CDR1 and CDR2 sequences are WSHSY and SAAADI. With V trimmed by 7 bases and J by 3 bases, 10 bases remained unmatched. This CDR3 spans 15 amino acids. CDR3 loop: CASTYSGGETDTQYF. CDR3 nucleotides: TGCGCCAGCACTTACTCGGGAGGAGAGACAGATACGCAGTATTTT.

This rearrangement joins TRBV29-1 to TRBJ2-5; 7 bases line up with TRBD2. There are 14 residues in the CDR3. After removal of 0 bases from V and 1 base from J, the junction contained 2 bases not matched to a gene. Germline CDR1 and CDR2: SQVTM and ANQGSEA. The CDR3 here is CSVEDRGVQETQYF. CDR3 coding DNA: TGCAGCGTTGAAGATCGGGGGGTCCAAGAGACCCAGTACTTC.

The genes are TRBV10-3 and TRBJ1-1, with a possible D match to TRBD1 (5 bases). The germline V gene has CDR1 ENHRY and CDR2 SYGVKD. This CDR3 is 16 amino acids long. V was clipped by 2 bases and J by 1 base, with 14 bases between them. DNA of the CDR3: TGTGCCATCAGTGAGACCGACAGAATCCCGAACACTGAAGCTTTCTTT. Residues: CAISETDRIPNTEAFF.

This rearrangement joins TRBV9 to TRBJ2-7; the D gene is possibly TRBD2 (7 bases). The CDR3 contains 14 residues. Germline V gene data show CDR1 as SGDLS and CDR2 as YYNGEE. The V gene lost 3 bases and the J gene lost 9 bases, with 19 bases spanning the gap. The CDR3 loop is CASSGGGRDERQYF. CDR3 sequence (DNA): TGTGCCAGCAGCGGAGGGGGGAGGGACGAACGGCAGTACTTC.

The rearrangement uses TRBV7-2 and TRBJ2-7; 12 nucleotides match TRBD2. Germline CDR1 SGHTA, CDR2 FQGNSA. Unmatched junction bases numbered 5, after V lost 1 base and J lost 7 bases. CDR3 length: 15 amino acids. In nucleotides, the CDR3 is TGTGCCAGCAGCTTAGTGACTAGCGGGAGTGGTGAGCAGTACTTC. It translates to CASSLVTSGSGEQYF.

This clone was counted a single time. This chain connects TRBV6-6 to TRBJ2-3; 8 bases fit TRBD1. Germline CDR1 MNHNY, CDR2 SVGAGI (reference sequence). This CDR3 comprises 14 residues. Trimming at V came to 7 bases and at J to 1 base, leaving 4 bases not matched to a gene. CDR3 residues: CASKGQGGTDTQYF. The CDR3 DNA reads TGTGCCAGCAAAGGACAGGGCGGCACAGATACGCAGTATTTT.

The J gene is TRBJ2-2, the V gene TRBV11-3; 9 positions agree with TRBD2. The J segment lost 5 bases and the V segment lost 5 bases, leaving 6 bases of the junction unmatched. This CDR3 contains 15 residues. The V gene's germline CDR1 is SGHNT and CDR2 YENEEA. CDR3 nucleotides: TGTGCCAGCAGCGGGGGGACTAGCAGGACCGGGGAGCTGTTTTTT. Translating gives CASSGGTSRTGELFF. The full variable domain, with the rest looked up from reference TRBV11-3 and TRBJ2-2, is EAGVVQSPRYKIIEKKQPVAFWCNPISGHNTLYWYLQNLGQGPELLIRYENEEAVDDSQLPKDRFSAERLKGVDSTLKIQPAELGDSAVYLCASSGGTSRTGELFFGEGSRLTVL.

CDR3 nucleotide sequence: TGTGCCACCAGCAGAGATCTGAGGGTAGGAGGCAAAAACATTCAGTACTTC. This encodes CATSRDLRVGGKNIQYF. The genes are TRBV15 and TRBJ2-4, with a weak D call TRBD2 (5 bases). CDR3 size: 17 residues. V lost 0 bases and J 3 bases, leaving 15 bases between the germline ends. CDR1 LNHNV and CDR2 YYDKDF come from the germline V gene (reference sequence).

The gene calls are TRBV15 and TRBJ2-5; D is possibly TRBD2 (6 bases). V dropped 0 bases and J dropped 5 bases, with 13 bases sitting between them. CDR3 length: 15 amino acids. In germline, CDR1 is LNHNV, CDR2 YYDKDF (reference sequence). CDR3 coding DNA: TGTGCCACCAGCAGAGATAGGGGACTGGGGGAGACCCAGTACTTC. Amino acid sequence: CATSRDRGLGETQYF.

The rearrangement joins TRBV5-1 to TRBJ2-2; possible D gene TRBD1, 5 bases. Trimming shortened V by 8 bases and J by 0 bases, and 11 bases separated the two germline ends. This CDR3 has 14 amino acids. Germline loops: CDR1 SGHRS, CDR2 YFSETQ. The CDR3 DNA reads TGCGCCAGTAGGGGAACAGCGAACACCGGGGAGCTGTTTTTT. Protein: CASRGTANTGELFF.

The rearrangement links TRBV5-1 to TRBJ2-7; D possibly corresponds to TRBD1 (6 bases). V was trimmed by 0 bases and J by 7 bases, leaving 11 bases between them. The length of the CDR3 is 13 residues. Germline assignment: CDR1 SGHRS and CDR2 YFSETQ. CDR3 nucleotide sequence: TGCGCCAGCAGCTTGGAAGGCAGGGGAGAGCAGTACTTC. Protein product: CASSLEGRGEQYF. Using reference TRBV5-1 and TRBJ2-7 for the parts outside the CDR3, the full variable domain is KAGVTQTPRYLIKTRGQQVTLSCSPISGHRSVSWYQQTPGQGLQFLFEYFSETQRNKGNFPGRFSGRQFSNSRSEMNVSTLELGDSALYLCASSLEGRGEQYFGPGTRLTVT.

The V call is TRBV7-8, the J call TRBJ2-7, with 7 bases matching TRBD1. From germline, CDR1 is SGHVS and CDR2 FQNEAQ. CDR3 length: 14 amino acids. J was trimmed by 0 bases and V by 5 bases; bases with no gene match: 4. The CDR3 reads CASSRRDSSYEQYF. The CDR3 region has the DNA TGTGCCAGCAGCAGAAGGGACAGCTCCTACGAGCAGTACTTC.

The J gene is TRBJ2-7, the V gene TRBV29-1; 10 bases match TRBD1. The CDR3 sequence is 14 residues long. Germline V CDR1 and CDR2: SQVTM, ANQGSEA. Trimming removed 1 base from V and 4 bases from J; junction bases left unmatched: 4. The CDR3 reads CSVEGGTGVYEQYF. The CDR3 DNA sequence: TGCAGCGTTGAAGGAGGGACAGGGGTTTACGAGCAGTACTTC.

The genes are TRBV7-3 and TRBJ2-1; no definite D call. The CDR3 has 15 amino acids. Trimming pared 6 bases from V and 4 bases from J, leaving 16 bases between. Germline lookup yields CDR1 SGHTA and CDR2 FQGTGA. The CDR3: CASSLHSPLYNEQFF. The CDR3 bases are TGTGCCAGCAGTTTACATAGCCCCCTTTACAATGAGCAGTTCTTC. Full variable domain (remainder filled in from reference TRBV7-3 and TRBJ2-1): GAGVSQTPSNKVTEKGKYVELRCDPISGHTALYWYRQSLGQGPEFLIYFQGTGAADDSGLPNDRFFAVRPEGSVSTLKIQRTERGDSAVYLCASSLHSPLYNEQFFGPGTRLTVL.

The CDR3 loop reads CASSGTSGSSLVLGEQFF. CDR3 sequence (DNA): TGTGCCAGCAGCGGGACTAGCGGGAGCTCCTTAGTTCTCGGTGAGCAGTTCTTC. The J gene is TRBJ2-1, the V gene TRBV11-2; 14 bases line up with TRBD2. V shed 5 bases, J shed 9 bases, and the junction held 15 bases outside the gene matches. The germline V gene encodes CDR1 SGHAT and CDR2 FQNNGV. The CDR3 sequence is 18 residues long.

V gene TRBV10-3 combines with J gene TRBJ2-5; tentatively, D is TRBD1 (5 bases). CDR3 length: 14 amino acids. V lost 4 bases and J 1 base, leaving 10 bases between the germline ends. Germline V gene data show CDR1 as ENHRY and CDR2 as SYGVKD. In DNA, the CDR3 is TGTGCCATCAGTGTGGGGCGCGGCCAAGAGACCCAGTACTTC. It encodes CAISVGRGQETQYF.

In DNA, the CDR3 is TGTGCCAGCAGCTTCAATACCGGGCCGTTAAGCTCTGGAAACACCATATATTTT. Its translation is CASSFNTGPLSSGNTIYF. The chain uses TRBV7-9 and TRBJ1-3, with D uncertain. V was shortened by 3 bases and J by 0 bases, with 18 bases between the two germline ends. The CDR3 contains 18 residues. Germline values: CDR1 SEHNR, CDR2 FQNEAQ (reference sequence).

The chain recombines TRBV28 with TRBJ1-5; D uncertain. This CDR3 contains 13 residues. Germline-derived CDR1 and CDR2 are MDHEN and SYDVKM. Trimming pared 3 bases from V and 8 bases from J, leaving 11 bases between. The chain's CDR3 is CASSFSVSEPQHF. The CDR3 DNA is TGTGCCAGCAGTTTCAGTGTCTCGGAGCCCCAGCATTTT.

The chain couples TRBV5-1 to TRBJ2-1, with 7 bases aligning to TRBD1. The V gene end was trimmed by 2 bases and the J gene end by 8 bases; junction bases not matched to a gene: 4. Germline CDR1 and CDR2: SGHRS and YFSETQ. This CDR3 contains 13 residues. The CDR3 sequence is CASSFPQGDEQFF. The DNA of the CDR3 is TGCGCCAGCAGCTTCCCTCAGGGGGATGAGCAGTTCTTC.

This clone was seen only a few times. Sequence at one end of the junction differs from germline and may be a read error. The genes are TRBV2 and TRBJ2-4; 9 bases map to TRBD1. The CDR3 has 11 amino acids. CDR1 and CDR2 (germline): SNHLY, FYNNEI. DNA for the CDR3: TGTGCCAGCAGTGACCTTGGACAGGGGCACTTC. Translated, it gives CASSDLGQGHF.

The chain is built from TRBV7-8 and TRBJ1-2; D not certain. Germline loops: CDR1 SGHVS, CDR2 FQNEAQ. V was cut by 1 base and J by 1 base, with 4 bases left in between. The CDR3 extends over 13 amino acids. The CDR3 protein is CASSLGGNYGYTF. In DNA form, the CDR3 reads TGTGCCAGCAGCTTAGGGGGTAACTATGGCTACACCTTC.

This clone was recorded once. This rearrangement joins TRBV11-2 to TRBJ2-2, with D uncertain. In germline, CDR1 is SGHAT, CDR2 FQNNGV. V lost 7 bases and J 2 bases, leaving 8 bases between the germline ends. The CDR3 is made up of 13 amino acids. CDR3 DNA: TGTGCCAGCAACCGAGGAAACACCGGGGAGCTGTTTTTT. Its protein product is CASNRGNTGELFF.

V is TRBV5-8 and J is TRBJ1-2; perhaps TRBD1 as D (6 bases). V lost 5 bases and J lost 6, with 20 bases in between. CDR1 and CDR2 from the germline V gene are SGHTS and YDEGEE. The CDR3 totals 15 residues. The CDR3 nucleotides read TGTGCCAGCAGGCGGAAGACAGGAAGCATAAATGGCTACACCTTC. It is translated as CASRRKTGSINGYTF.

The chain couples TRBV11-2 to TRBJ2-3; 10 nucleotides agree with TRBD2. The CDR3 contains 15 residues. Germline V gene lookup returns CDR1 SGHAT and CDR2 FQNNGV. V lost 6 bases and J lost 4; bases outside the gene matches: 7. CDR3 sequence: CASRSSSGRADTQYF. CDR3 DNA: TGTGCCAGCAGGTCTTCTAGCGGGAGAGCAGATACGCAGTATTTT.